One sample yielded the 17 T cell receptor beta chains listed below, sequenced in a study of spatial heterogeneity in lung cancer (dated by TCRdb to 2018 to 2020). The library relied on 5' RACE. The sequencer was a NextSeq 500. Starting from the raw public reads, TCRdb applied fastp trimming at Q25, assembled clones with MiXCR and retained in-frame beta chains. All rows with the same CDR3 protein become a single entry with the most common DNA and genes. This sample comprises around 48,000 distinct CDR3 sequences, approximately 5.3% of them detected only once. 11% of the sample is taken by the ten largest. Explained via the paper, the time point label denotes: sample taken at primary tumor resection. The specimen was PBMCs, collected at surgery. These receptors were collected from a male donor with early-stage non-small cell lung cancer.

The chain uses TRBV5-4 and TRBJ2-2, with D perhaps matching TRBD1 or TRBD2 (6 bases each). The CDR3 has 16 residues. Trimming left V 3 bases short and J 3 bases short, with 15 bases between. Germline loops: CDR1 SGHNT, CDR2 YYREEE (reference sequence). DNA for the CDR3: TGTGCCAGCAGCTGGAAGAGGGGGGCGGACACCGGGGAGCTGTTTTTT. Translated: CASSWKRGADTGELFF. Using reference TRBV5-4 and TRBJ2-2 for the parts outside the CDR3, the full variable domain is ETGVTQSPTHLIKTRGQQVTLRCSSQSGHNTVSWYQQALGQGPQFIFQYYREEENGRGNFPPRFSGLQFPNYSSELNVNALELDDSALYLCASSWKRGADTGELFFGEGSRLTVL.

This clonotype was picked up many times. The V and J genes are TRBV5-8 and TRBJ2-3; no definite D call. The CDR3 is 12 residues long. V lost 4 bases and J lost 2, with 5 bases in between. The germline gives CDR1 SGHTS, CDR2 YDEGEE. CDR3 coding DNA: TGTGCCAGCAGCAGACCCACAGATACGCAGTATTTT. Protein product: CASSRPTDTQYF.

This clonotype was seen a handful of times. This chain uses TRBV4-3 with TRBJ1-4, with TRBD1 matching 9 bases. V dropped 0 bases and J dropped 7; count of bases not matched to a gene: 15. CDR3 length equals 19 residues. The germline CDR1 and CDR2 sequences are LGHNA and YSLEER. CDR3 protein: CASSQDLGTGTPVGEKLFF. In DNA form, the CDR3 reads TGCGCCAGCAGCCAAGATCTAGGGACAGGGACCCCAGTGGGTGAAAAACTGTTTTTT.

This clonotype came up many times. The chain employs TRBV7-2 and TRBJ1-1, with D maybe TRBD1 (6 bases). The germline gives CDR1 SGHTA, CDR2 FQGNSA. V lost 6 bases and J 1 base, leaving 12 bases between the germline ends. The CDR3 contains 14 residues. The DNA of the CDR3 is TGTGCCAGCAGTCGCGGACAGACGAACACTGAAGCTTTCTTT. It encodes CASSRGQTNTEAFF.

This clonotype was seen at least ten times. The rearrangement links TRBV10-3 to TRBJ1-4; possibly TRBD1 for D (5 bases). The V gene's germline CDR1 is ENHRY and CDR2 SYGVKD. V was trimmed by 8 bases and J by 4 bases, leaving 11 bases between them. This CDR3 spans 13 amino acids. This CDR3 is CAIRRGVNEKLFF. The CDR3 DNA follows: TGTGCCATCCGAAGGGGCGTTAATGAAAAACTGTTTTTT.

The chain combines TRBV6-5 with TRBJ2-7; no reliable D call. Germline loops: CDR1 MNHEY, CDR2 SVGAGI. V was trimmed by 7 bases and J by 7 bases, leaving 17 bases between them. The CDR3 is 13 amino acids. CDR3 residues: CASTTLWDGEQYF. The CDR3 coding sequence is TGTGCCAGCACCACACTCTGGGATGGGGAGCAGTACTTC.

Many counts were recorded for this clonotype. This rearrangement joins TRBV5-8 to TRBJ2-1; D is ambiguous. Trimming took 1 base from V and 6 from J, leaving 8 bases between them. Germline CDR1 reads SGHTS; CDR2 reads YDEGEE. The CDR3 has 13 amino acids. DNA for the CDR3: TGTGCCAGCAGCTTGTATCCTCTCAATGAGCAGTTCTTC. This translates into CASSLYPLNEQFF.

This clonotype was observed a handful of times. The chain uses TRBV6-5 and TRBJ2-1; 7 nucleotides agree with TRBD2. V lost 7 bases and J lost 4; bases outside the gene matches: 7. Looked up from germline, CDR1 is MNHEY and CDR2 is SVGAGI. This CDR3 region has 14 residues. CDR3: CASKGLAEYNEQFF. In DNA, the CDR3 is TGTGCCAGCAAGGGGCTAGCGGAATACAATGAGCAGTTCTTC.

In this sample, this clonotype turned up many times. The chain combines TRBV4-2 with TRBJ2-1; 10 nucleotides align to TRBD1. Germline V CDR1 and CDR2: LGHNA, YNFKEQ. Trimming at V came to 4 bases and at J to 5 bases, leaving 2 bases not matched to a gene. This CDR3 is 14 amino acids long. This chain's CDR3 is CASSRGTGDNEQFF. DNA of the CDR3: TGTGCCAGCAGCCGGGGGACAGGGGACAATGAGCAGTTCTTC.

The V gene is TRBV29-1, the J gene TRBJ1-2, with 9 bases fitting TRBD1. The CDR3 is made up of 12 amino acids. The V and J ends lost 7 bases and 7 bases, in that order; junction bases with no gene match: 7. CDR1 and CDR2 from the germline V gene are SQVTM and ANQGSEA. CDR3 residues: CSARQGEGGYTF. The CDR3 bases are TGCAGCGCACGACAGGGGGAAGGTGGCTACACCTTC.

This clonotype has just a few counts. The genes are TRBV3-1 and TRBJ2-3; TRBD2 agrees at 11 bases. V lost 1 base, J lost 10 bases, and 7 bases stayed unmatched. From germline, CDR1 is LGHDT and CDR2 YNNKEL (reference sequence). The CDR3 contains 15 residues. CDR3 bases: TGTGCCAGCAGCCAAGGGGGGACTAGCGGAAATCCGCAGTATTTT. Its translation is CASSQGGTSGNPQYF.

Details on this clonotype: A much larger clone sits a single nucleotide away, making a read error possible. The chain couples TRBV20-1 to TRBJ1-6; possibly TRBD1 for D (6 bases). This CDR3 has 14 residues. Germline V CDR1 and CDR2: DFQATT, SNEGSKA (reference sequence). The CDR3 protein is CSGRNTGLNSPLHF. The CDR3 DNA is TGCAGTGGTAGAAATACAGGGTTGAATTCACCCCTCCACTTT.

This clonotype was counted many times. This sequence joins TRBV6-5 and TRBJ2-7; 7 bases align to TRBD1. The germline V gene has CDR1 MNHEY and CDR2 SVGAGI. The CDR3 is made up of 13 amino acids. V lost 4 bases to trimming and J lost 2 bases; unmatched junction nucleotides: 2. As DNA, the CDR3 is TGTGCCAGCAGTTCCGACAGGGCCTACGAGCAGTACTTC. It is translated as CASSSDRAYEQYF.

This clonotype was recorded at least ten times. The chain recombines TRBV7-9 with TRBJ1-1; D unclear. The V end was cut by 1 base, the J end by 0 bases, with 9 bases between. Per germline, CDR1 SEHNR and CDR2 FQNEAQ (reference sequence). This CDR3 comprises 15 residues. The CDR3 protein is CASSLVKGLNTEAFF. CDR3 nucleotide sequence: TGTGCCAGCAGCTTAGTTAAGGGTTTGAACACTGAAGCTTTCTTT.

This clonotype was detected ten times or more. The chain joins TRBV5-1 to TRBJ2-7, with 7 bases lining up with TRBD2. Trimming cost V 5 bases and J 2 bases; bases outside gene matches: 10. CDR3 length: 15 amino acids. Germline CDR1 and CDR2: SGHRS and YFSETQ. The CDR3 nucleotides are TGCGCCAGCAGTCTCACGGCTAGCGGCCCCTACGAGCAGTACTTC. Translated: CASSLTASGPYEQYF.

This clonotype was seen repeatedly, ten times or more. The chain employs TRBV20-1 and TRBJ2-6; TRBD2 might be the D (5 bases). V was trimmed by 0 bases and J by 2 bases, leaving 11 bases between them. The CDR3 sequence is 16 residues long. Germline V lookup: CDR1 DFQATT, CDR2 SNEGSKA (reference sequence). As DNA, the CDR3 is TGCAGTGCTAGAGATAAACTAGATCCTGGGGCCAACGTCCTGACTTTC. Its translation is CSARDKLDPGANVLTF.

At least ten counts were recorded for this clonotype. The chain joins TRBV11-2 to TRBJ2-1; D is ambiguous. The CDR3 totals 14 residues. Trimming shortened V by 1 base and J by 9 bases, and 13 bases separated the two germline ends. CDR1 and CDR2 (germline): SGHAT, FQNNGV. CDR3 residues: CASSLVYGLPEQFF. The CDR3 region has the DNA TGTGCCAGCAGCTTAGTCTACGGATTGCCTGAGCAGTTCTTC.